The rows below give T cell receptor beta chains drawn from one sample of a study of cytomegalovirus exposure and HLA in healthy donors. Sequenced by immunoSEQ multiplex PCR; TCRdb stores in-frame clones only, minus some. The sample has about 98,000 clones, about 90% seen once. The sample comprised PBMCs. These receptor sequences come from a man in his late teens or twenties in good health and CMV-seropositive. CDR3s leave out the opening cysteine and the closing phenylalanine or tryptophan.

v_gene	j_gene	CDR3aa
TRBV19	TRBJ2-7	ASTEGTGYEQY
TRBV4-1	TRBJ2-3	ASSQDPWDRGRADTQY
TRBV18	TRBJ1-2	ASSPAEGARGYT
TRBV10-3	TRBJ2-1	AISEEGAHNEQF
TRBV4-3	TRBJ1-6	ASSQEIGGFYNSPLH
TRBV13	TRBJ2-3	ASSLGFGQTDTQY
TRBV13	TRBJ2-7	ASSHEGVRYEQY
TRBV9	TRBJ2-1	ASSVGSGGALHNEQF
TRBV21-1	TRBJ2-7	ASSKKPSSGYYEQY
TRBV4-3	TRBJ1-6	ASSRGGQGAPPYNSPLH
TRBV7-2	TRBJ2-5	ASSLALAGRETQY
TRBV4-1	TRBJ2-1	ASSQVLASGTINEQF
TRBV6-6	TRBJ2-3	ASSYVDTDTDTQY
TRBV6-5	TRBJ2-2	ASSDNGGELF
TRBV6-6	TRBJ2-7	ASSYNPETSYEQY
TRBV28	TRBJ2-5	ASSPMGGRETQY
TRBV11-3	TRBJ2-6	ASSSWTGKSSGANVLT
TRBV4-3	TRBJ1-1	ASSQDTGAGEAF
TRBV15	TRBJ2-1	ATSRDRTRSEQF
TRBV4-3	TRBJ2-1	ASSRDLLAGGSNEQF
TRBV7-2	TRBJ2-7	ASSLALGRTYEQY
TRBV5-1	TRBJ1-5	ASSLAGYSNQPQH
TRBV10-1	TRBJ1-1	ASCFSGGRDLDTEAF
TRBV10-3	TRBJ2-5	AISAARQTQY
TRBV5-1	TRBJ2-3	ASRTSPDTQY
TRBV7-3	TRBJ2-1	ASSLEAVSGLAGRSEQF
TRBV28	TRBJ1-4	ASSTTGSWANEKLF
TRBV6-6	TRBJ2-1	ASSPGTGYLYNEQF
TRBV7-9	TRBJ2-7	ASSSTSASYEQY
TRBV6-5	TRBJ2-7	ASSPGWTETYEQY
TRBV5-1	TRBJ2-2	ASSLAATESTGELF
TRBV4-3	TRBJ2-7	ASSSRTGGYEQY
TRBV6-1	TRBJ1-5	ASSRDRYSNQPQH
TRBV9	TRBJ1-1	ASSVSGAETEAF
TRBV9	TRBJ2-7	ASSVSHLPYYEQY
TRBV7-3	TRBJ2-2	ASSLLGLKNTGELF
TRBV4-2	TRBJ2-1	ASSLLGTGSYNEQF
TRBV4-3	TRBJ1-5	ASSQDRDSNQPQH
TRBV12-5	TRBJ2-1	ASGRQGRDNEQF
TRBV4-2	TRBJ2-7	ASSQVGGGSYEQY
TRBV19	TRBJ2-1	ASSLGLYNEQF
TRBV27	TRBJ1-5	ASSTGAGNQPQH
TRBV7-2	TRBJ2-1	ASSLGTGRFNEQF
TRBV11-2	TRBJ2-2	ASSPARGSTGELF